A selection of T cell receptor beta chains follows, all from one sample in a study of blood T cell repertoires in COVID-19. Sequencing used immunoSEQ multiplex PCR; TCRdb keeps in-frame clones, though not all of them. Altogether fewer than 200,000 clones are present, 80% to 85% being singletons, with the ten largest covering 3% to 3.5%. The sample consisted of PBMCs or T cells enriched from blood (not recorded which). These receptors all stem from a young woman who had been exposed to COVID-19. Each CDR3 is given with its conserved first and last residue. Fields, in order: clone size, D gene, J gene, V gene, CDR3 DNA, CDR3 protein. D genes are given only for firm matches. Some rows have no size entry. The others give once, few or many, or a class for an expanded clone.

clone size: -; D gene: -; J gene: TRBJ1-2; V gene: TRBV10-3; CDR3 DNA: TGTGCCATCAGATCCGGGTTAAACTACACCTTC; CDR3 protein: CAIRSGLNYTF
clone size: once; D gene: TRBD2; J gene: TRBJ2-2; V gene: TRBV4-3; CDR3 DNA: TGCGCCAGCAGCCATCAGCGGGGGGGCCTTACCGGGGAGCTGTTTTTT; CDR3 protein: CASSHQRGGLTGELFF
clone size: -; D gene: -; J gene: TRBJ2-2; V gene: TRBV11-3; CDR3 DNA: TGTGCCAGCAGCTTAGGAAACGGACAAGGTCCGTACACCGGGGAGCTGTTTTTT; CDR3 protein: CASSLGNGQGPYTGELFF
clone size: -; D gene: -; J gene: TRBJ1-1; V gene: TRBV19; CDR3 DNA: TGTGCCAGTAGTACTACAGCAGTGAACACTGAAGCTTTCTTT; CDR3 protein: CASSTTAVNTEAFF
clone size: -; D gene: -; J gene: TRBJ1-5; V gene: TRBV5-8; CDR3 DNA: TGTGCCAGCAACCAGCAAGCGGGGGGGCGTTTGCCCCAGCATTTT; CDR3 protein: CASNQQAGGRLPQHF
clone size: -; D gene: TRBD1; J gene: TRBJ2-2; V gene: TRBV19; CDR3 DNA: TGTGCCAGTAGTAGGACAGGGGAGGGCACCGGGGAGCTGTTTTTT; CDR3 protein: CASSRTGEGTGELFF
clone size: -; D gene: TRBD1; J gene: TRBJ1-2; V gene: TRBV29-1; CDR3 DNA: TGCAGCGCCGGACAGGGAAGCTATGGCTACACCTTC; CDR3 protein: CSAGQGSYGYTF
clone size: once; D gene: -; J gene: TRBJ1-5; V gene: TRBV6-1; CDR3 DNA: TGTGCCAGCAGTGAAATAGGGGTCCGCTACCAGCCCCAGCATTTT; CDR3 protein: CASSEIGVRYQPQHF
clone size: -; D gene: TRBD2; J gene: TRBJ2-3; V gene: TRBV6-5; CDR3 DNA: TGTGCCAGCAAGTTGAGGACTAGCTTGGATACGCAGTATTTT; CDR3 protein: CASKLRTSLDTQYF
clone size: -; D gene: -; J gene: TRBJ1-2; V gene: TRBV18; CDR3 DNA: TGTGCCAGCTCACCGTCGCCAGACAGCTCTAACTATGGCTACACCTTC; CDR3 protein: CASSPSPDSSNYGYTF
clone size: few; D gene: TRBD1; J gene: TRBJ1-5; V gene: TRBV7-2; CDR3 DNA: TGTGCCAGCAGCCCGACAGGGGGATACAGACAGCCCCAGCATTTT; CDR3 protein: CASSPTGGYRQPQHF
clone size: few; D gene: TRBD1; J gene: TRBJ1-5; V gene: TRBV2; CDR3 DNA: TGTGCCAGCAGTTTGACAGGGAGCAATCAGCCCCAGCATTTT; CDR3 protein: CASSLTGSNQPQHF
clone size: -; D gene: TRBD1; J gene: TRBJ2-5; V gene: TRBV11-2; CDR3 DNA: TGTGCCAGCAGCTTACGCCTGGGACAGGGGGCTGAGACCCAGTACTTC; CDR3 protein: CASSLRLGQGAETQYF
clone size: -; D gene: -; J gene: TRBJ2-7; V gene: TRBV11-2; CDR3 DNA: TGTGCCAGCAGCTTAGGCGGGGGCACCTACGAGCAGTACTTC; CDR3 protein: CASSLGGGTYEQYF
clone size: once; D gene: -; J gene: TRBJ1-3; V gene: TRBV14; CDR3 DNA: TGTGCCAGCAGCCAAGCTCAGGGAAGAGGAGGAAACACCATATATTTT; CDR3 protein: CASSQAQGRGGNTIYF
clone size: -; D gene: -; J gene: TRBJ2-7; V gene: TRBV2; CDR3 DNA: TGTGCCAGCAGTAGTGAGAGGACCTACGAGCAGTACTTC; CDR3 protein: CASSSERTYEQYF
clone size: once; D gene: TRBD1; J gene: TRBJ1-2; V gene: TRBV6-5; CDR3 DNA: TGTGCCAACTCGGACAGGGGGCTTTATGGCTACACCTTC; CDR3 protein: CANSDRGLYGYTF
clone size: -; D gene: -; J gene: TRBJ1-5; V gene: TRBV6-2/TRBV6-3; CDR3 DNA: TGTGCCAGCAGTTACTCGATGCCAGGGCTGAGCAATCAGCCCCAGCATTTT; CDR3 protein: CASSYSMPGLSNQPQHF
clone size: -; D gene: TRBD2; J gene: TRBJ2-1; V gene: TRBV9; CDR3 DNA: TGTGCCAGCAGCCAGGAGGGGACTAGCGGCTCCTACAATGAGCAGTTCTTC; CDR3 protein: CASSQEGTSGSYNEQFF
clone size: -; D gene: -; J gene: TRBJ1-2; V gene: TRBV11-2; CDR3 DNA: TGTGCCAGCAGCTTCCCAGGGGCTAACTATGGCTACACCTTC; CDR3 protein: CASSFPGANYGYTF
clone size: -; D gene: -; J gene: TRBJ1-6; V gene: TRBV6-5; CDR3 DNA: TGTGCCAGCAGTTACTACCCGGGATCACCCCTCCACTTT; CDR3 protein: CASSYYPGSPLHF
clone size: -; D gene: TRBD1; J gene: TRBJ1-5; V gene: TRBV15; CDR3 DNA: TGTGCCACCAGCAGGGTGACAGGGCCGGGGCAGCCCCAGCATTTT; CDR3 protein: CATSRVTGPGQPQHF
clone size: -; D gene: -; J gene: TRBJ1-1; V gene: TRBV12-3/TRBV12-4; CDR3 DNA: TGTGCCAGCAGACAGAAAGGCACTGAAGCTTTCTTT; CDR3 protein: CASRQKGTEAFF
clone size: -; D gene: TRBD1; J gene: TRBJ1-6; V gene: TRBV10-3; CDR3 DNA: TGTGCCATCAGTGAGTCGAATCAGGGGGCCTATAATTCACCCCTCCACTTT; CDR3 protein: CAISESNQGAYNSPLHF
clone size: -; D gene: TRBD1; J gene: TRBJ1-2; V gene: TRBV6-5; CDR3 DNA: TGTGCCAGCAGCCTGATACAGGGGGCGCGCGGCTACACCTTC; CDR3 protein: CASSLIQGARGYTF
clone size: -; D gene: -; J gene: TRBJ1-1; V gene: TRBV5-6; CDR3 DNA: TGTGCCAGCAGCTTGGGGCCAGGAGGGTTTTTAACTGAAGCTTTCTTT; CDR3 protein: CASSLGPGGFLTEAFF
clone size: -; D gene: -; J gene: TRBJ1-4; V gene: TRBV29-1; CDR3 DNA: TGCAGCGTTGCCCCCAGGGCTAATGAAAAACTGTTTTTT; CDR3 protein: CSVAPRANEKLFF
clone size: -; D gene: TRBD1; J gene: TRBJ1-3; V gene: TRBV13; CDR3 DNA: TGTGCCAGCAGCCGGACAGGCTCTGGAAACACCATATATTTT; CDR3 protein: CASSRTGSGNTIYF
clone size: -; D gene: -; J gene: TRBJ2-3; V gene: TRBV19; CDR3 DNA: TGTGCCAGTAGCCGGGACAACTTTTACACAGATACGCAGTATTTT; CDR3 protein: CASSRDNFYTDTQYF
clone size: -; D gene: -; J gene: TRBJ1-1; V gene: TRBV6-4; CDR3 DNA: TGTGCCAGCAGCCCCTATTTAAACACTGAAGCTTTCTTT; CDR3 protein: CASSPYLNTEAFF
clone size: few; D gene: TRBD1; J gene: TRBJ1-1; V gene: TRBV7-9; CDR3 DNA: TGTGCCAGCAGCTCAAGACAGGGGGATAACACTGAAGCTTTCTTT; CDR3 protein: CASSSRQGDNTEAFF
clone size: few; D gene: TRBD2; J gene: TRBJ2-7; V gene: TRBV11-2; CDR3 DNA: TGTGCCAGCAGGGGGAGGACTAGTTGGTCGGACGAGCAGTACTTC; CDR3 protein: CASRGRTSWSDEQYF
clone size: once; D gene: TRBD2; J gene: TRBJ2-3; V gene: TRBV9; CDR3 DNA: TGTGCCAGCAGCTTCAGCGGGGGGGCGAATACGCAGTATTTT; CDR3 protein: CASSFSGGANTQYF
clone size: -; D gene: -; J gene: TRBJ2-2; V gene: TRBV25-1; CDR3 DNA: TGTGCCAGCAACGCCCCAGGGGAAACCGGGGAGCTGTTTTTT; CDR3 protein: CASNAPGETGELFF
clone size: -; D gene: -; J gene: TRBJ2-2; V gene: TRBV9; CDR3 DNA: TGTGCCAGCAGTCTAGGAGGCACCGGGGAGCTGTTTTTT; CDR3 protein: CASSLGGTGELFF